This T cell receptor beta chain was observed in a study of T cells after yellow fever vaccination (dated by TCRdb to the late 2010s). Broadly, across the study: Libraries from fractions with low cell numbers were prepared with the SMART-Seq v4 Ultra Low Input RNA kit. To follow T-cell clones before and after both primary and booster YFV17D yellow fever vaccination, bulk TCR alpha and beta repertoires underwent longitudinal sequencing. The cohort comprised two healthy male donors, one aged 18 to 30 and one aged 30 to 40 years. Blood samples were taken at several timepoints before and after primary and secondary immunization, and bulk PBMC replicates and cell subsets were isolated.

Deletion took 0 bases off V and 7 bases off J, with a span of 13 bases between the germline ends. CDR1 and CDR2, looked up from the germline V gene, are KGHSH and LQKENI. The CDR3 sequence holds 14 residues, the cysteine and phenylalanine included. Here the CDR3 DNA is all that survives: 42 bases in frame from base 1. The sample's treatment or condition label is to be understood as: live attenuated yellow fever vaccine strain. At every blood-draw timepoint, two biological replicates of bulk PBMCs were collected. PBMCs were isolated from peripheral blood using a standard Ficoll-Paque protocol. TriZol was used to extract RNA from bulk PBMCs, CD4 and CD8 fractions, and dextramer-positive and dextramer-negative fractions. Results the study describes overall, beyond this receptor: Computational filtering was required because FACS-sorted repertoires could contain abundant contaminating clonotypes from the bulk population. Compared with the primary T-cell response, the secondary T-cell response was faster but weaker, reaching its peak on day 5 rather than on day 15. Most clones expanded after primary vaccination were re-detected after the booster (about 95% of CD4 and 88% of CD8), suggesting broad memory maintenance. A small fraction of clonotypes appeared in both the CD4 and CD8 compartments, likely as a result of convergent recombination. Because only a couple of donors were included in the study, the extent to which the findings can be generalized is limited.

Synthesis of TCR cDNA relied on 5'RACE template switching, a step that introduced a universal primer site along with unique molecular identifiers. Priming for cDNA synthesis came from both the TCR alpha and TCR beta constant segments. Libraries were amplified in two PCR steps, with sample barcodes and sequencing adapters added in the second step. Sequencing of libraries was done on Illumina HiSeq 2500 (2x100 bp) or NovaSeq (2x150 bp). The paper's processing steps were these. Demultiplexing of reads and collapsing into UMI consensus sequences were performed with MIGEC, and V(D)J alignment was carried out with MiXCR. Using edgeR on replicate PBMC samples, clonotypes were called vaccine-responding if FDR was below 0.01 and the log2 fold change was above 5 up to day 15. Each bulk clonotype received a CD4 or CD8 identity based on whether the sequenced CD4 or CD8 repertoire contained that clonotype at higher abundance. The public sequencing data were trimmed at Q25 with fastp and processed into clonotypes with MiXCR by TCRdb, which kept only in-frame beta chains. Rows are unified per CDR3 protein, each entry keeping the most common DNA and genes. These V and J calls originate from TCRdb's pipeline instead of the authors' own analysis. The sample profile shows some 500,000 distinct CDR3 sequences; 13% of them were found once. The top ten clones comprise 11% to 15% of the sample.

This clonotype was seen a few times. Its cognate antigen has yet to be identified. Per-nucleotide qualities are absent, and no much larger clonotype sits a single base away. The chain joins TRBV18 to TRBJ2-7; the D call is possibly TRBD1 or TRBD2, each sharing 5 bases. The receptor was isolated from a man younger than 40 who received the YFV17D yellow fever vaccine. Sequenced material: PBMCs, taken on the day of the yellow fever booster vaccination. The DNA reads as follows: TGTGCCAGCTCACCACCGGGAGACAGAAAAGAGCAGTACTTC. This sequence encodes CASSPPGDRKEQYF.